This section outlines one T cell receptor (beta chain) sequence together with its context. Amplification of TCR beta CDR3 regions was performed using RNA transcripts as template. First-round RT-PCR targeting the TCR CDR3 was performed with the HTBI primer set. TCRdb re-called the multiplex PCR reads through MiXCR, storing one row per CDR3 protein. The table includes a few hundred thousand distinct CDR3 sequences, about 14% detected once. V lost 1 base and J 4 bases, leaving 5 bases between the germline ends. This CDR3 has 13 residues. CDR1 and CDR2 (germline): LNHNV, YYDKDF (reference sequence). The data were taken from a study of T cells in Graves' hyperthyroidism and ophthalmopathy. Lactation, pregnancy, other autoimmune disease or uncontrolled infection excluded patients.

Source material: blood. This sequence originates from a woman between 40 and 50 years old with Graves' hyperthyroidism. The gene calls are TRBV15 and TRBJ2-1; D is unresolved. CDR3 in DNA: TGTGCCACCAGCAGAGCCAGTTACAATGAGCAGTTCTTC. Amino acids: CATSRASYNEQFF.